This T cell receptor (beta chain) was captured in a study of blood T cell repertoires in COVID-19. Germline assignment: CDR1 SGHTA and CDR2 FQGNSA. The CDR3 consists of 13 residues. Trimming shortened V by 5 bases and J by 1 base, and 8 bases separated the two germline ends. Clones were read by immunoSEQ multiplex PCR, and TCRdb kept only the in-frame ones, dropping some. Found here are some 180,000 clones, 80% to 85% of them singletons; the top ten hold 11%. The sequenced sample consisted of peripheral blood. The V call is TRBV7-2, the J call TRBJ1-1; D is uncertain. This receptor was taken from a man in his 70s with active or convalescent COVID-19. In nucleotides, the CDR3 is TGTGCCAGCAGCCTTTACAAGAACACTGAAGCTTTCTTT. This gives the protein CASSLYKNTEAFF.